This T cell receptor beta chain was documented in a study of blood T cell repertoires in COVID-19. In the study overall: Acute and convalescent COVID-19 specimens originated in the United States, Italy and Spain. From T cells, B-cell-depleted T cells, or PBMCs came the material, which was cDNA or gDNA.

The CDR3 runs 14 residues. The germline CDR1 and CDR2 sequences are SGHRS and YFSETQ. J was trimmed by 5 bases and V by 0 bases; bases with no gene match: 4. In the original processing: Amplification of reference gene primers was used by the study to estimate nucleated cell counts. Profiled with immunoSEQ multiplex PCR; TCRdb holds only in-frame clones, not every one. The V and J calls and clone size come from that table; D and trimming were worked out from the DNA. The table lists about 330,000 clones, 88% of them singletons. This sequence was found in a woman in her forties or fifties with active or convalescent COVID-19. The V and J genes are TRBV5-1 and TRBJ2-7, with 8 bases that match TRBD2. The sample was peripheral blood. As DNA, the CDR3 is TGCGCCAGCAGCTTGGCGGGGGGGCTTAACGAGCAGTACTTC. As protein: CASSLAGGLNEQYF.